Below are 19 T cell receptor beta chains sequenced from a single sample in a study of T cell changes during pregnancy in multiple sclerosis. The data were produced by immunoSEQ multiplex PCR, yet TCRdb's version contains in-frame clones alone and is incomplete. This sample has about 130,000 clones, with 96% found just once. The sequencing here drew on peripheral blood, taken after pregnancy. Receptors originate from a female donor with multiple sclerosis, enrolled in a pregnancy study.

The CDR3 coding sequence is TGTGCCAGCAGCTTAAATACAGGGGGCGGCACTGAAGCTTTCTTT. Translation gives CASSLNTGGGTEAFF. The chain uses TRBV7-9 and TRBJ1-1, with TRBD1 identical over 9 bases. Germline-derived CDR1 and CDR2 are SEHNR and FQNEAQ (reference sequence). V was pared by 2 bases and J by 4 bases, with 5 bases of the junction left unmatched. This CDR3 is 15 amino acids long.

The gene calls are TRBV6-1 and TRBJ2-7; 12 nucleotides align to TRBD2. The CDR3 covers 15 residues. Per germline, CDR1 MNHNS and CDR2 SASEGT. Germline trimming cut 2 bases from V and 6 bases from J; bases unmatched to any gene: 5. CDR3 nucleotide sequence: TGTGCCAGCAGTGAAACCCTAGCGGGAGGGGTCGAGCAGTACTTC. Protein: CASSETLAGGVEQYF.

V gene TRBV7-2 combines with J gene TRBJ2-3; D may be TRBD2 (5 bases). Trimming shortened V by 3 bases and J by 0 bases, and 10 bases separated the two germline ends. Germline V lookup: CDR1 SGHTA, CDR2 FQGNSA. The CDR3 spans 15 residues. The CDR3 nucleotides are TGTGCCAGCAGCTTGGAGGTAACTAGCACAGATACGCAGTATTTT. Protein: CASSLEVTSTDTQYF.

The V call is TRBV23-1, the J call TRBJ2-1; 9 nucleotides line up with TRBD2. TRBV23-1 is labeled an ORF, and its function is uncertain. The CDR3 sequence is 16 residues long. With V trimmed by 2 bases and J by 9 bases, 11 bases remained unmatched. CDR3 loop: CASSQQASGNRVEQFF. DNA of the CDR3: TGCGCCAGCAGTCAACAGGCTAGCGGGAATCGCGTTGAGCAGTTCTTC.

Here the CDR3 DNA reads TGTGCCAGCAGTGGCGGACTAGCGGGAGGGCCGTCCTACGAGCAGTACTTC. This sequence encodes CASSGGLAGGPSYEQYF. The chain links TRBV9 to TRBJ2-7; the match to TRBD2 covers 15 bases. With V trimmed by 5 bases and J by 1 base, 7 bases remained unmatched. The CDR3 length is 17 residues. Germline V gene lookup returns CDR1 SGDLS and CDR2 YYNGEE.

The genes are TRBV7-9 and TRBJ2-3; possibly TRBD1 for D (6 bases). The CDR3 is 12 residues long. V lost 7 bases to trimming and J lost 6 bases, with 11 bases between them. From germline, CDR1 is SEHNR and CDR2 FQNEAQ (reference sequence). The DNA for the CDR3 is TGTGCCAGCACCCCTAGGGGGGATACGCAGTATTTT. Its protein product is CASTPRGDTQYF.

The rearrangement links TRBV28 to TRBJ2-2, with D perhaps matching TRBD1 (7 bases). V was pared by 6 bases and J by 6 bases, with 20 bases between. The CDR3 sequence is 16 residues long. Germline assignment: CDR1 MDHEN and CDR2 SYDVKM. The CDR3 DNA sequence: TGTGCCAGCAGCCTCTCCCAGGGACAGCGGGCCGGGGAGCTGTTTTTT. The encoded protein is CASSLSQGQRAGELFF. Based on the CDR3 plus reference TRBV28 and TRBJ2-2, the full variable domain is DVKVTQSSRYLVKRTGEKVFLECVQDMDHENMFWYRQDPGLGLRLIYFSYDVKMKEKGDIPEGYSVSREKKERFSLILESASTNQTSMYLCASSLSQGQRAGELFFGEGSRLTVL.

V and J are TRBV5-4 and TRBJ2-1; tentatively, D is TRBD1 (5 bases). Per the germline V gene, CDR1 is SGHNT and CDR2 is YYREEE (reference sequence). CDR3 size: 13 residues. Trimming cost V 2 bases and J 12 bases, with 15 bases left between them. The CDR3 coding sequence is TGTGCCAGCAGCTTTAGGGGTAGCCCGGCGCAGTTCTTC. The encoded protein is CASSFRGSPAQFF.

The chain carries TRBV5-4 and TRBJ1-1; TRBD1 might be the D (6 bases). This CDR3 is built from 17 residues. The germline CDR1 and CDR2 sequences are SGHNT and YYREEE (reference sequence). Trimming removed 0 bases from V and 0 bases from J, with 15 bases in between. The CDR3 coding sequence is TGTGCCAGCAGCTTGGTTGGGACACCGACCATGAACACTGAAGCTTTCTTT. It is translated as CASSLVGTPTMNTEAFF. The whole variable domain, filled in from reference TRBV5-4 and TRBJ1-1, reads ETGVTQSPTHLIKTRGQQVTLRCSSQSGHNTVSWYQQALGQGPQFIFQYYREEENGRGNFPPRFSGLQFPNYSSELNVNALELDDSALYLCASSLVGTPTMNTEAFFGQGTRLTVV.

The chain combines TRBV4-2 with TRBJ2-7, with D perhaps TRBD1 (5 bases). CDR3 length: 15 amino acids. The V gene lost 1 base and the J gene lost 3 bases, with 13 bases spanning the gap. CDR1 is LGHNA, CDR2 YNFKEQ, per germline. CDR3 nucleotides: TGTGCCAGCAGCCAAGGGGAAGGGGTGGGCTACGAGCAGTACTTC. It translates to CASSQGEGVGYEQYF.

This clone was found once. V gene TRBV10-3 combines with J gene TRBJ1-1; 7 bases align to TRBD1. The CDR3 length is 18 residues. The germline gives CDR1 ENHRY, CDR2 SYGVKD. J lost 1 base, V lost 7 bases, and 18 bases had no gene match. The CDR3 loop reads CAIKGDSLYVERNTEAFF. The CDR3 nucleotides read TGTGCCATCAAGGGGGACAGCCTATATGTGGAACGGAACACTGAAGCTTTCTTT.

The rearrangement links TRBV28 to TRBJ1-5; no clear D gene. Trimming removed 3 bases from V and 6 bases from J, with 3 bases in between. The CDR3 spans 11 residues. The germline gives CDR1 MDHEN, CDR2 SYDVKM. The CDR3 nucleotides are TGTGCCAGCAGTTTTAGTCAGCCCCAGCATTTT. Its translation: CASSFSQPQHF. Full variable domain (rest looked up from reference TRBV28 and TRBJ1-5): DVKVTQSSRYLVKRTGEKVFLECVQDMDHENMFWYRQDPGLGLRLIYFSYDVKMKEKGDIPEGYSVSREKKERFSLILESASTNQTSMYLCASSFSQPQHFGDGTRLSIL.

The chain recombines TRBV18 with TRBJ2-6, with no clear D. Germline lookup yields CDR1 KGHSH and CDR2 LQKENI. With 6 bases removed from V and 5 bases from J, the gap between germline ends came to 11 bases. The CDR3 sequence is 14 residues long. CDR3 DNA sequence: TGTGCCAGCTCTCCTCTGAGATGGGCCAACGTCCTGACTTTC. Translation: CASSPLRWANVLTF.

CDR3 region: CASSKGTVPWGTQYF. The DNA of the CDR3 is TGTGCCAGCAGCAAAGGGACAGTTCCATGGGGAACCCAGTACTTC. V is TRBV21-1 and J is TRBJ2-5; TRBD1 reflects the table's D call only, with no check against the DNA. TRBV21-1 constitutes a pseudogene. CDR3 length: 15 amino acids.

Here the CDR3 DNA reads TGCAGCGGGGTCATTGTAGCGGTCGGAGCCTGGTCGGGGGATACGCAGTATTTT. It codes for CSGVIVAVGAWSGDTQYF. This chain links TRBV29-1 with TRBJ2-3; TRBD2 is a possible D gene (6 bases). V was trimmed by 7 bases and J by 6 bases, leaving 32 bases between them. Per the germline V gene, CDR1 is SQVTM and CDR2 is ANQGSEA. The CDR3 has 18 residues.

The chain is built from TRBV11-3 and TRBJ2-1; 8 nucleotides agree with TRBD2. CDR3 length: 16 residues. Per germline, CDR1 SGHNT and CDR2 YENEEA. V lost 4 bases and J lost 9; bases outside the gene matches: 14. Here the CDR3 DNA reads TGTGCCAGCAGCTCAAGCGGGAGTGTTAGCGGCGGTGAGCAGTTCTTC. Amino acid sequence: CASSSSGSVSGGEQFF.

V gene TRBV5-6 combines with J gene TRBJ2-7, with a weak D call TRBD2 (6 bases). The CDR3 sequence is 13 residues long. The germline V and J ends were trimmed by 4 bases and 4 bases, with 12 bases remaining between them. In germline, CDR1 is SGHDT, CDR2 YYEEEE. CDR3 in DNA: TGTGCCAGCAGCCTCGTCCGGGGGTACGAGCAGTACTTC. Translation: CASSLVRGYEQYF.

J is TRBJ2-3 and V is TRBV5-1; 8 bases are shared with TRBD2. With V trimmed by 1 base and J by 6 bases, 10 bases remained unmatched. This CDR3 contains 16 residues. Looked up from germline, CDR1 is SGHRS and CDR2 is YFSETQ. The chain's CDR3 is CASSLSLAGGRDTQYF. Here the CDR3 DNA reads TGCGCCAGCAGCTTGTCTCTAGCGGGTGGGCGGGATACGCAGTATTTT.

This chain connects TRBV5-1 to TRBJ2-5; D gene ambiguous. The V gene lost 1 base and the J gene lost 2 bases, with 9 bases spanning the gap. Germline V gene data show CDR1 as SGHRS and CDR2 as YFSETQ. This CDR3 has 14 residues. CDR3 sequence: CASSLWVAQETQYF. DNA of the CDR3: TGCGCCAGCAGCTTGTGGGTAGCTCAAGAGACCCAGTACTTC. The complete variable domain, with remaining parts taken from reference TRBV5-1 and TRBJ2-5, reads KAGVTQTPRYLIKTRGQQVTLSCSPISGHRSVSWYQQTPGQGLQFLFEYFSETQRNKGNFPGRFSGRQFSNSRSEMNVSTLELGDSALYLCASSLWVAQETQYFGPGTRLLVL.